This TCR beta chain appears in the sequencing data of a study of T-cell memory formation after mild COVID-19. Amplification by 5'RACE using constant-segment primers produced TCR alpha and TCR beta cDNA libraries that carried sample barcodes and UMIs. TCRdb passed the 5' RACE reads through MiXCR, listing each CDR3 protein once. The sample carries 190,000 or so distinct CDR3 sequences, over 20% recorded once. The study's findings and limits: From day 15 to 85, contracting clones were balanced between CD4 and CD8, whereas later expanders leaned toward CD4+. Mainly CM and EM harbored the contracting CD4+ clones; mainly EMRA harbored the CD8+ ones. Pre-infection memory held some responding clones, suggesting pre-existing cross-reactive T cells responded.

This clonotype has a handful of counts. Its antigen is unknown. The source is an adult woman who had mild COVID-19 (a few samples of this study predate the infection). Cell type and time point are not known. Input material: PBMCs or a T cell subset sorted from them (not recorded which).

The CDR3 sequence: CASRGDSYEQYF. In nucleotides, the CDR3 is TGCGCCAGCAGAGGGGACAGCTACGAGCAGTACTTC. J is TRBJ2-7 and V is TRBV5-1; the match to TRBD1 covers 7 bases. With 5 bases clipped from V and 3 bases from J, the junction kept 2 bases outside the gene matches. Germline V lookup: CDR1 SGHRS, CDR2 YFSETQ. The CDR3 is 12 amino acids.